This paragraph covers one T cell receptor (beta chain) sequence. Its specificity is unknown. The record originates from a study of cytomegalovirus exposure and HLA in healthy donors. Trimming cost V 3 bases and J 3 bases, with 11 bases left between them. CDR3 length equals 14 residues. In germline, CDR1 is SEHNR, CDR2 FQNEAQ (reference sequence). Study outcomes and limitations: The classifier was said to identify cytomegalovirus status with high specificity and sensitivity. The tendency of first-cohort TCR clusters to co-occur in the 120 or so validation repertoires was identified by a subsequent analysis.

TCRdb keeps only in-frame clones here, not all; method: immunoSEQ multiplex PCR. Among about 120,000 clones listed, around 90% were seen once. This receptor was obtained from a woman between 18 and 29 years old in good health and CMV-seronegative. Sequences were obtained from PBMCs. The rearrangement uses TRBV7-9 and TRBJ2-5, with a possible D match to TRBD2 (6 bases). The CDR3 bases are TGTGCCAGCAGCTTCAGAGCGGGCGAAGAGACCCAGTACTTC. Translating gives CASSFRAGEETQYF.